The 31 T cell receptor beta chains listed next were all sequenced from one sample in a study of cytomegalovirus exposure and HLA in healthy donors (dated by TCRdb to 2016 to 2017). The library was made by the immunoSEQ multiplex PCR assay. For the multiplex PCR, a mixture combining 60 forward primers for TCR Vbeta segments and 13 reverse primers for TCR Jbeta segments was used. Not all clones reach the TCRdb copy of this immuneACCESS table, which keeps in-frame sequences only. Checked studies attribute under half of the gap to unresolved V genes and leave the rest unexplained. This sample lists 200,000 to 300,000 clones; 82% were detected once. Jointly, the top ten make up 4.5% to 6% of the sample. Input material: PBMCs. The receptors come from a woman aged 40 to 50 in good health and CMV-seropositive.

This clone was recorded a few times. The J gene is TRBJ2-2, the V gene TRBV11-3, with 7 bases matching TRBD1. V was pared by 5 bases and J by 4 bases, with 7 bases of the junction left unmatched. This CDR3 spans 15 amino acids. Looked up from germline, CDR1 is SGHNT and CDR2 is YENEEA. The CDR3 nucleotides are TGTGCCAGCAGCGCCTGGACAGGACCCACCGGGGAGCTGTTTTTT. Its translation is CASSAWTGPTGELFF. Together with reference TRBV11-3 and TRBJ2-2, the CDR3 gives the full variable domain: EAGVVQSPRYKIIEKKQPVAFWCNPISGHNTLYWYLQNLGQGPELLIRYENEEAVDDSQLPKDRFSAERLKGVDSTLKIQPAELGDSAVYLCASSAWTGPTGELFFGEGSRLTVL.

This chain joins TRBV5-4 and TRBJ2-7, with D perhaps matching TRBD2 (6 bases). This CDR3 spans 14 amino acids. CDR1 is SGHNT and CDR2 is YYREEE in the germline V gene (reference sequence). Trimming took 0 bases from V and 5 from J, leaving 12 bases between them. The CDR3 DNA is TGTGCCAGCAGCTTGGGCGGGAAGGGCGACGAGCAGTACTTC. It is translated as CASSLGGKGDEQYF.

This clone appeared a single time. V gene TRBV29-1 combines with J gene TRBJ1-2; D remains unclear. Germline CDR1 SQVTM, CDR2 ANQGSEA. With 0 bases removed from V and 5 bases from J, the gap between germline ends came to 19 bases. The CDR3 spans 16 residues. The DNA for the CDR3 is TGCAGCGTTGAAGATCCAACCCCGGGCACTAGATATGGCTACACCTTC. It is translated as CSVEDPTPGTRYGYTF.

Comment on this clone: Here the CDR3 omits its conserved ending phenylalanine or tryptophan, so a read error is the likely source. The rearrangement links TRBV7-2 to TRBJ2-7; 7 bases line up with TRBD2. The ends lost 5 bases at V and 2 bases at J; junction bases unmatched: 6. This CDR3 contains 14 residues. Germline V gene data show CDR1 as SGHTA and CDR2 as FQGNSA. This chain's CDR3 is CASSPGGRTYEQYL. Here the CDR3 DNA reads TGTGCCAGCAGCCCGGGGGGACGGACCTACGAGCAGTACCTC.

J is TRBJ2-5 and V is TRBV5-5; no definite D call. The CDR3 sequence is 13 residues long. V lost 1 base and J lost 1, with 5 bases in between. Germline CDR1 reads SGHKS; CDR2 reads YYEKEE (reference sequence). The CDR3 sequence is CASSLTAQETQYF. CDR3 nucleotides: TGTGCCAGCAGCTTGACAGCCCAAGAGACCCAGTACTTC.

V usage is TRBV30 and J usage is TRBJ2-2, with 9 bases that match TRBD1. The V gene end was trimmed by 2 bases and the J gene end by 5 bases; junction bases not matched to a gene: 3. The CDR3 loop spans 14 amino acids. Germline V lookup: CDR1 GTSNPN, CDR2 SVGIG (reference sequence). The chain's CDR3 is CAWSPGTGTGELFF. CDR3 nucleotides: TGTGCCTGGAGTCCCGGGACAGGGACCGGGGAGCTGTTTTTT.

The V call is TRBV11-2, the J call TRBJ1-2; TRBD1 aligns across 8 bases. Germline assignment: CDR1 SGHAT and CDR2 FQNNGV. The CDR3 spans 16 residues. V shed 5 bases, J shed 11 bases, and the junction held 19 bases outside the gene matches. CDR3 region: CASSIKGTGKFLGYTF. The CDR3 DNA sequence: TGTGCCAGCAGCATTAAGGGGACAGGAAAGTTTCTGGGGTACACCTTC.

This clone has just one count. At the DNA level, this CDR3 is encoded by other sequences in the same sample as well. This CDR3 reads CASSGGQRDRNTEAFF. The CDR3 region has the DNA TGCGCCAGTAGTGGAGGACAGCGAGACCGGAACACTGAAGCTTTCTTT. The rearrangement uses TRBV4-1 and TRBJ1-1; D is perhaps TRBD1 (6 bases). This CDR3 spans 16 amino acids. Looked up from germline, CDR1 is MGHRA and CDR2 is YSYEKL. The V end lost 9 bases, the J end lost 1 base, and 21 bases lay between the germline ends.

The chain is built from TRBV4-3 and TRBJ2-1; 8 bases match TRBD1. In germline, CDR1 is LGHNA, CDR2 YSLEER. J gave up 2 bases and V 0 bases, and 3 bases lay outside the gene matches. The CDR3 spans 16 residues. DNA for the CDR3: TGCGCCAGCAGCCAAGATCCACAGGGGGCCTACAATGAGCAGTTCTTC. Translation: CASSQDPQGAYNEQFF.

In its sample, this clone was seen a few times. The chain employs TRBV6-4 and TRBJ2-2; 7 positions match TRBD2. V lost 5 bases to trimming and J lost 3 bases; unmatched junction nucleotides: 9. Germline CDR1 reads MRHNA; CDR2 reads SNTAGT. CDR3 length: 16 residues. CDR3 loop: CASSRGGSVYTGELFF. The CDR3 DNA follows: TGTGCCAGCAGTAGAGGCGGGAGTGTGTACACCGGGGAGCTGTTTTTT.

This clone was detected once. This chain links TRBV5-4 with TRBJ1-2; D possibly corresponds to TRBD1 (6 bases). The germline gives CDR1 SGHNT, CDR2 YYREEE (reference sequence). With 3 bases removed from V and 3 bases from J, the gap between germline ends came to 9 bases. The CDR3 contains 13 residues. CDR3 sequence: CASSSGGDYGYTF. Written as DNA, the CDR3 is TGTGCCAGCAGCTCGGGGGGCGACTATGGCTACACCTTC.

Worth noting for this clone: The junction shows a germline mismatch at one end, possibly a read error. This chain links TRBV7-9 with TRBJ1-1; D is perhaps TRBD1 (5 bases). There are 14 residues in the CDR3. Germline CDR1 reads SEHNR; CDR2 reads FQNEAQ (reference sequence). Written as DNA, the CDR3 is TGTTCCAGCAGCTTCGCGGGGCGAAATACTGAAGCTTTCTTT. It codes for CSSSFAGRNTEAFF.

The chain combines TRBV7-3 with TRBJ2-2; 11 bases agree with TRBD2. The CDR3 covers 16 residues. Germline values: CDR1 SGHTA, CDR2 FQGTGA. J was trimmed by 5 bases and V by 6 bases; bases with no gene match: 8. In DNA, the CDR3 is TGTGCCAGCAGTCGTAGCGGGGGGGCCGGAACCGGGGAGCTGTTTTTT. Its translation is CASSRSGGAGTGELFF.

The chain couples TRBV6-1 to TRBJ1-2; D is unresolved. The CDR3 has 15 residues. The V gene lost 2 bases and the J gene lost 4 bases, with 14 bases spanning the gap. Germline lookup yields CDR1 MNHNS and CDR2 SASEGT. CDR3 region: CASSESPVVVYGYTF. The CDR3 nucleotides are TGTGCCAGCAGTGAATCGCCGGTAGTGGTCTATGGCTACACCTTC.

This clone has only a few counts. This chain uses TRBV4-3 with TRBJ2-7; 13 nucleotides line up with TRBD2. This CDR3 is 15 amino acids long. Germline V gene lookup returns CDR1 LGHNA and CDR2 YSLEER. V lost 5 bases, J lost 4 bases, and 5 bases stayed unmatched. The CDR3 is CASSSGLAGAYEQYF. The DNA for the CDR3 is TGCGCCAGCAGCTCAGGACTAGCGGGAGCTTACGAGCAGTACTTC.

The chain joins TRBV2 to TRBJ1-2; TRBD1 matches 7 bases. The CDR3 runs to 15 residues. The V gene's germline CDR1 is SNHLY and CDR2 FYNNEI. V lost 6 bases, J lost 4 bases, and 11 bases stayed unmatched. This CDR3 is CASRRQGHLGYGYTF. The DNA of the CDR3 is TGTGCCAGCAGACGACAGGGCCACCTAGGCTATGGCTACACCTTC.

The table lists this clone with a count of one. DNA of the CDR3: TGTGCCAGTAGACTGGGGGGTAGTAGCGGGGCGACCTGCGAGCAGTACTTC. Translation gives CASRLGGSSGATCEQYF. The genes are TRBV19 and TRBJ2-7; TRBD2 aligns across 8 bases. The junction had 19 bases not matched to a gene; V was cut back by 6 bases and J by 6 bases. CDR1 and CDR2 from the germline V gene are LNHDA and SQIVND (reference sequence). This CDR3 has 17 residues.

The J gene is TRBJ2-3, the V gene TRBV11-2, with TRBD2 identical over 9 bases. Germline CDR1 SGHAT, CDR2 FQNNGV. The CDR3 is 16 amino acids. Trimming took 0 bases from V and 3 from J; bases not matched to a gene: 4. The DNA of the CDR3 is TGTGCCAGCAGCTTAGACGGTAGCGGGAGAACAGATACGCAGTATTTT. Its translation is CASSLDGSGRTDTQYF.

The rearrangement joins TRBV30 to TRBJ1-5; 8 nucleotides agree with TRBD1. Germline V lookup: CDR1 GTSNPN, CDR2 SVGIG (reference sequence). The CDR3 has 17 residues. Germline trimming cut 3 bases from V and 3 bases from J; bases unmatched to any gene: 13. CDR3 amino acids: CAWSAVQGTGSNQPQHF. As DNA, the CDR3 is TGTGCCTGGAGCGCCGTACAAGGGACAGGATCCAATCAGCCCCAGCATTTT. Variable domain in full (rest from reference TRBV30 and TRBJ1-5): SQTIHQWPATLVQPVGSPLSLECTVEGTSNPNLYWYRQAAGRGLQLLFYSVGIGQISSEVPQNLSASRPQDRQFILSSKKLLLSDSGFYLCAWSAVQGTGSNQPQHFGDGTRLSIL.

The V gene is TRBV6-5, the J gene TRBJ2-7, with 10 bases lining up with TRBD2. Germline V gene sequence: CDR1 MNHEY, CDR2 SVGAGI. Germline trimming cut 5 bases from V and 2 bases from J; bases unmatched to any gene: 6. This CDR3 region has 15 residues. The DNA of the CDR3 is TGTGCCAGCAGTCCCGGACTAGCGGATGCCTACGAGCAGTACTTC. Its protein is CASSPGLADAYEQYF.

V usage is TRBV7-3 and J usage is TRBJ2-1; 9 nucleotides line up with TRBD2. V lost 4 bases, J lost 6 bases, and 16 bases stayed unmatched. The CDR3 consists of 18 residues. Looked up from germline, CDR1 is SGHTA and CDR2 is FQGTGA. The CDR3 region has the DNA TGTGCCAGCAGCTCCCTCCCCAGGGGAGCGGGGGGACCCAATGAGCAGTTCTTC. Translating gives CASSSLPRGAGGPNEQFF. Together with reference TRBV7-3 and TRBJ2-1, the CDR3 gives the full variable domain: GAGVSQTPSNKVTEKGKYVELRCDPISGHTALYWYRQSLGQGPEFLIYFQGTGAADDSGLPNDRFFAVRPEGSVSTLKIQRTERGDSAVYLCASSSLPRGAGGPNEQFFGPGTRLTVL.

The chain couples TRBV9 to TRBJ2-5; a weak D match, TRBD1 (6 bases). Germline V gene sequence: CDR1 SGDLS, CDR2 YYNGEE. V gave up 2 bases and J gave up 2 bases, with 10 bases separating them. The CDR3 has 14 residues. For the CDR3, the DNA is TGTGCCAGCAGCGTTGGGACAAAACAAGAGACCCAGTACTTC. Its translation: CASSVGTKQETQYF.

This clone was seen once. This CDR3 is CASSLWSGNNEKLFF. CDR3 DNA sequence: TGTGCCAGCAGCTTATGGTCAGGGAATAATGAAAAACTGTTTTTT. The chain combines TRBV7-9 with TRBJ1-4; D is possibly TRBD1 (5 bases). The CDR3 consists of 15 residues. Between the trimmed V and J ends, which lost 2 bases and 4 bases, there was a span of 11 bases. In germline, CDR1 is SEHNR, CDR2 FQNEAQ (reference sequence).

DNA of the CDR3: TGTGCCAGCAGCTTACGAGTCAGGGGGCTGAACACTGAAGCTTTCTTT. The encoded protein is CASSLRVRGLNTEAFF. The rearrangement joins TRBV7-8 to TRBJ1-1, with TRBD1 matching 8 bases. Trimming cost V 2 bases and J 0 bases; bases outside gene matches: 5. The CDR3 totals 16 residues. Looked up from germline, CDR1 is SGHVS and CDR2 is FQNEAQ.

The genes are TRBV27 and TRBJ1-5, with 10 bases identical to TRBD1. This CDR3 has 16 residues. Germline V lookup: CDR1 MNHEY, CDR2 SMNVEV (reference sequence). After removal of 5 bases from V and 6 bases from J, the junction contained 10 bases not matched to a gene. CDR3 protein: CASSPQQGQGSQPQHF. Written as DNA, the CDR3 is TGTGCCAGCAGTCCGCAGCAGGGACAGGGGAGTCAGCCCCAGCATTTT.

The J gene is TRBJ1-2, the V gene TRBV9, with 7 bases aligning to TRBD1. The CDR3 sequence is 14 residues long. V lost 3 bases, J lost 8 bases, and 10 bases stayed unmatched. The germline gives CDR1 SGDLS, CDR2 YYNGEE. The CDR3 sequence is CASSGLTGNMGYTF. In DNA, the CDR3 is TGTGCCAGCAGCGGACTGACAGGGAATATGGGCTACACCTTC.

The J gene is TRBJ1-4, the V gene TRBV4-1, with TRBD1 matching 7 bases. With 2 bases clipped from V and 9 bases from J, the junction kept 3 bases outside the gene matches. The V gene's germline CDR1 is MGHRA and CDR2 YSYEKL. The CDR3 sequence is 13 residues long. CDR3 DNA: TGCGCCAGCAGCCAAATGGGACAGCAAAAACTGTTTTTT. This translates into CASSQMGQQKLFF.

This clone occurred a few times. This CDR3 reads CASSFSTGNTEAFF. CDR3 coding DNA: TGTGCCAGCAGCTTCTCCACAGGAAACACTGAAGCTTTCTTT. The chain combines TRBV5-4 with TRBJ1-1; a weak D match, TRBD1 (5 bases). V shed 2 bases and J shed 2 bases, with 10 bases lying between them. Germline V gives CDR1 SGHNT, CDR2 YYREEE (reference sequence). The CDR3 is 14 residues long.

A single count supports this clone. The same CDR3 is also encoded by other DNA sequences in this sample. The genes are TRBV19 and TRBJ1-2, with TRBD1 as a possible D gene (6 bases). The germline gives CDR1 LNHDA, CDR2 SQIVND (reference sequence). V shed 7 bases and J shed 3 bases, with 15 bases lying between them. The CDR3 is 14 amino acids. The CDR3 nucleotides read TGTGCCAGTACCCCTCAGGGGATTGACTATGGCTACACCTTC. This codes for CASTPQGIDYGYTF.

The V gene is TRBV2, the J gene TRBJ1-5; TRBD1 aligns across 10 bases. V trimming: 1 base; J trimming: 0 bases; junction bases outside the gene matches: 12. The CDR3 covers 20 residues. The germline V gene has CDR1 SNHLY and CDR2 FYNNEI. The CDR3 region has the DNA TGTGCCAGCAGTGAAGGAAGGGCCGGGACAGGGGTTTATAGCAATCAGCCCCAGCATTTT. It codes for CASSEGRAGTGVYSNQPQHF.

This sequence joins TRBV5-1 and TRBJ2-5, with 10 bases aligning to TRBD2. Germline values: CDR1 SGHRS, CDR2 YFSETQ. This CDR3 region has 15 residues. Losses at the gene ends were 4 bases for V and 5 bases for J; bases not matched to a gene: 8. CDR3 in amino acids: CASSTGTSAVETQYF. The DNA for the CDR3 is TGCGCCAGCAGCACCGGGACTAGCGCTGTGGAGACCCAGTACTTC.